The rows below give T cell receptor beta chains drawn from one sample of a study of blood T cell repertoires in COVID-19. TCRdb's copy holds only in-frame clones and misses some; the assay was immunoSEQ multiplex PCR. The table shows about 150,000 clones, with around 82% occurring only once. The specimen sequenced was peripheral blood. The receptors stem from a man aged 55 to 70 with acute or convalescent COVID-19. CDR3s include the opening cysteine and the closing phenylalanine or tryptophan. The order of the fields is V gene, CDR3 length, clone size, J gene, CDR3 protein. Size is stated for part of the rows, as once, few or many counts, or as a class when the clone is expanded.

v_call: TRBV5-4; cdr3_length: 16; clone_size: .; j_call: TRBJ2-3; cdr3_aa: CASSPRLAGGPDTQYF
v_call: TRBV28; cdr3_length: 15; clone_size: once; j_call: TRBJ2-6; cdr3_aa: CASSLASSGANVLTF
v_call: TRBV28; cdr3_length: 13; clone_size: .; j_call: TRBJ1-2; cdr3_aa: CASGGASNYGYTF
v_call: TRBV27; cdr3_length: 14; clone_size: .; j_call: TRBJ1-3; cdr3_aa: CASSAFIGGNTIYF
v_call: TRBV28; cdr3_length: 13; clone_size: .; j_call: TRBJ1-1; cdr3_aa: CASSRQWNTEAFF
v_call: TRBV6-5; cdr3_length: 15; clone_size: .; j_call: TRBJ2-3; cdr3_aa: CASSYSPSGKDTQYF
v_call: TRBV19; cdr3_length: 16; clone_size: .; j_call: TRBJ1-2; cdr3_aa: CASSTRRASMNYGYTF
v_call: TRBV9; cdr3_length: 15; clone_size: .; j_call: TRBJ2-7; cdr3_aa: CASSAHPGTSDEQYF
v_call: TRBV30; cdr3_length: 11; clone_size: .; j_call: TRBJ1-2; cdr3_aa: CAWGQSYGYTF
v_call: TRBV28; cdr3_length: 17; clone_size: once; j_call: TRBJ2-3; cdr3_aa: CASSSGTSGLGGDTQYF
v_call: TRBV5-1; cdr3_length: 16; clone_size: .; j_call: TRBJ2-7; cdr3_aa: CASSIPQTSGQGEQYF
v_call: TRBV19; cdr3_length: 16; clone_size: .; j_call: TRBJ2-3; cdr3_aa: CASSTSYRDLTDTQYF
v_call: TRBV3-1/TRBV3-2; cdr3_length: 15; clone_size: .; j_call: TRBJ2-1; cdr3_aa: CASSQDKGVISEQFF
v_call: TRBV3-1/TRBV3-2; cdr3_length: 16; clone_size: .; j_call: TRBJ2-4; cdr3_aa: CASSPLAGLAKNIQYF
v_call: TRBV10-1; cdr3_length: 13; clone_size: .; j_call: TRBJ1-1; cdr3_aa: CASSVQTNTEAFF
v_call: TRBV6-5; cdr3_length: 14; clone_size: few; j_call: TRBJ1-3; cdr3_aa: CASKEGGGGNTIYF
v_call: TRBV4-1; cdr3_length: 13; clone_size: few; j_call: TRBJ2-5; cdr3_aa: CASSRLAGETQYF
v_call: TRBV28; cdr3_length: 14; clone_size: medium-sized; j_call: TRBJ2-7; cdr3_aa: CASSFSGSTREQYF